The 27 T cell receptor beta chains below were found in one sample sequenced in a study of monozygotic twins with inflammatory bowel disease. Using the 5' RACE reads, TCRdb records one entry per CDR3 protein without DNA. In all, the sample yields more than 100,000 distinct CDR3 sequences. The sequenced sample was blood. Receptor source: a human donor with ulcerative colitis or Crohn's disease, or a healthy co-twin of an affected twin (not recorded which).

The genes are TRBV7-6 and TRBJ2-1; the TRBD1 assignment by TCRdb is unverifiable without DNA. The length of the CDR3 is 15 residues. Germline values: CDR1 SGHVS, CDR2 FNYEAQ. CDR3 sequence: CASSLGQGGFNEQFF.

The chain joins TRBV7-2 to TRBJ2-7; TCRdb proposes TRBD2, but this gene call is untestable without DNA. The CDR3 has 16 residues. Germline V gives CDR1 SGHTA, CDR2 FQGNSA. CDR3 region: CASSLDLAGGSYEQYF. Full variable domain (rest looked up from reference TRBV7-2 and TRBJ2-7): GAGVSQSPSNKVTEKGKDVELRCDPISGHTALYWYRQSLGQGLEFLIYFQGNSAPDKSGLPSDRFSAERTGGSVSTLTIQRTQQEDSAVYLCASSLDLAGGSYEQYFGPGTRLTVT.

The rearrangement joins TRBV7-2 to TRBJ1-6; the D gene TCRdb calls, TRBD1, cannot be checked with no DNA. Per germline, CDR1 SGHTA and CDR2 FQGNSA. This CDR3 region has 15 residues. The CDR3 protein is CASSRGAADNSPLHF. The full variable domain, in which reference TRBV7-2 and TRBJ1-6 provide the parts outside the CDR3, is GAGVSQSPSNKVTEKGKDVELRCDPISGHTALYWYRQSLGQGLEFLIYFQGNSAPDKSGLPSDRFSAERTGGSVSTLTIQRTQQEDSAVYLCASSRGAADNSPLHFGNGTRLTVT.

V is TRBV19 and J is TRBJ2-1; the TCRdb D gene call, TRBD1, has no DNA to confirm it. The CDR3 sequence is 15 residues long. Germline values: CDR1 LNHDA, CDR2 SQIVND (reference sequence). CDR3 amino acids: CASSTRDRGNNEQFF.

The chain has TRBV6-1 and TRBJ2-1; TCRdb's D gene call, TRBD2, goes unchecked for lack of DNA. Germline CDR1 and CDR2: MNHNS and SASEGT. This CDR3 is built from 16 residues. This CDR3 reads CASTTSPVDSSNEQFF.

The chain is built from TRBV18 and TRBJ2-6; TCRdb gives TRBD1 as the D gene, but with no DNA this cannot be confirmed. CDR3 length: 16 amino acids. Germline V gene sequence: CDR1 KGHSH, CDR2 LQKENI. The chain's CDR3 is CASYGLGVAGANVLTF.

V is TRBV27 and J is TRBJ2-7; TCRdb's D call, TRBD2, is unchecked because there is no DNA. Per germline, CDR1 MNHEY and CDR2 SMNVEV (reference sequence). The length of the CDR3 is 15 residues. Here the CDR3 reads CASSPASGIAYEQYF.

This chain uses TRBV18 with TRBJ2-7; lacking DNA, the TRBD1 call made by TCRdb goes unchecked. Germline CDR1 KGHSH, CDR2 LQKENI. This CDR3 has 14 amino acids. The CDR3 sequence: CASSPTQGTYEQYF.

The chain uses TRBV5-4 and TRBJ2-7; TCRdb's assignment of TRBD2 cannot be checked, as there is no DNA. Germline CDR1 SGHNT, CDR2 YYREEE (reference sequence). The CDR3 loop spans 14 amino acids. CDR3: CASLVGGGGGEQYF.

The rearrangement uses TRBV7-2 and TRBJ2-7. Germline CDR1 SGHTA, CDR2 FQGNSA. CDR3 length: 13 residues. The CDR3 spells CASSLSGNYEQYF.

This rearrangement joins TRBV5-4 to TRBJ2-5; TCRdb picks TRBD2, but there is no DNA to check that call. Per the germline V gene, CDR1 is SGHNT and CDR2 is YYREEE (reference sequence). This CDR3 spans 16 amino acids. The CDR3 here is CASCPTSGGARVTQYF.

V and J are TRBV20-1 and TRBJ1-5. The CDR3 extends over 13 amino acids. Looked up from germline, CDR1 is DFQATT and CDR2 is SNEGSKA (reference sequence). CDR3 residues: CSARWVGNQPQHF.

The CDR3 protein is CASSYSRTGPYF. The chain couples TRBV6-2 or TRBV6-3 to TRBJ2-7; TCRdb calls TRBD1, which cannot be checked without DNA. This CDR3 is built from 12 residues. In germline, CDR1 is MNHEY, CDR2 SVGEGT.

The chain has TRBV11-3 and TRBJ2-3. Germline CDR1 reads SGHNT; CDR2 reads YENEEA. This CDR3 comprises 14 residues. CDR3 sequence reads: CASSHGRSTDTQYF.

V gene TRBV27 combines with J gene TRBJ1-1; there is no DNA to check the TCRdb D call of TRBD1. CDR3 size: 15 residues. CDR1 MNHEY and CDR2 SMNVEV come from the germline V gene (reference sequence). CDR3 region: CASGSGQLKSTEAFF.

V usage is TRBV28 and J usage is TRBJ2-3; TCRdb picks TRBD1, but there is no DNA to check that call. The CDR3 spans 14 residues. In germline, CDR1 is MDHEN, CDR2 SYDVKM. The CDR3 sequence is CASSPGQGMDTQYF. The complete variable domain, with remaining parts taken from reference TRBV28 and TRBJ2-3, reads DVKVTQSSRYLVKRTGEKVFLECVQDMDHENMFWYRQDPGLGLRLIYFSYDVKMKEKGDIPEGYSVSREKKERFSLILESASTNQTSMYLCASSPGQGMDTQYFGPGTRLTVL.

The rearrangement joins TRBV28 to TRBJ1-4; absent DNA, TCRdb's TRBD1 call cannot be checked. There are 15 residues in the CDR3. CDR1 is MDHEN, CDR2 SYDVKM, per germline. Here the CDR3 reads CASSRQVATNEKLFF.

The gene calls are TRBV28 and TRBJ2-7; the TRBD2 assignment by TCRdb is unverifiable without DNA. The CDR3 sequence is 12 residues long. The germline gives CDR1 MDHEN, CDR2 SYDVKM. The CDR3 loop is CASSASGSEQYF.

This sequence joins TRBV12-3 or TRBV12-4 and TRBJ2-2; TCRdb's D gene call, TRBD1, goes unchecked for lack of DNA. The CDR3 runs 14 residues. The CDR3 is CASRTGGGFGELFF.

This chain joins TRBV5-1 and TRBJ1-2; the D call from TCRdb, TRBD1, cannot be confirmed without DNA. This CDR3 spans 14 amino acids. CDR1 and CDR2 (germline): SGHRS, YFSETQ. This CDR3 is CASRWTVANYGYTF.

V is TRBV12-3 or TRBV12-4 and J is TRBJ1-1. The CDR3 is made up of 13 amino acids. CDR3 residues: CASSFMGFTEAFF.

The V gene is TRBV5-1, the J gene TRBJ2-3; absent DNA, TCRdb's TRBD1 call cannot be checked. Per the germline V gene, CDR1 is SGHRS and CDR2 is YFSETQ. The CDR3 has 16 amino acids. The chain's CDR3 is CASSLDPQGLRDTQYF.

The chain links TRBV30 to TRBJ2-7. Germline V gene lookup returns CDR1 GTSNPN and CDR2 SVGIG (reference sequence). The CDR3 has 13 amino acids. The CDR3 here is CAWSDGSSYEQYF.

The chain links TRBV28 to TRBJ2-7; TCRdb calls TRBD1, which cannot be checked without DNA. There are 12 residues in the CDR3. Looked up from germline, CDR1 is MDHEN and CDR2 is SYDVKM. This CDR3 is CASREQGPEQYF.

The chain's CDR3 is CASSLTLAVRAGELFF. The chain recombines TRBV12-3 or TRBV12-4 with TRBJ2-2; the D call of TRBD2 rests on TCRdb alone, since no DNA is present to check it. This CDR3 region has 16 residues.

The chain joins TRBV15 to TRBJ2-7. This CDR3 comprises 12 residues. Germline V gives CDR1 LNHNV, CDR2 YYDKDF (reference sequence). The CDR3 is CATSDLTYEQYF.

The chain employs TRBV28 and TRBJ2-2; TCRdb's D call, TRBD2, is unchecked because there is no DNA. The CDR3 has 14 residues. Germline loops: CDR1 MDHEN, CDR2 SYDVKM. CDR3 sequence reads: CASRRAGLAGELFF.